Sequencing of this T cell receptor (beta chain) was carried out in a study of blood T cell repertoires in COVID-19. At the level of the study: COVID-19 samples collected from the United States, Italy and Spain covered acute and convalescent phases. PBMCs, B-cell-depleted T cells, or T cells provided the cDNA or gDNA that made up the material.

In the authors' methods: Amplification from reference gene primers served as the basis for estimated nucleated cell counts. Data came from immunoSEQ multiplex PCR; TCRdb stores just in-frame clones and leaves some out. V, J and clone size are taken as reported in that table, and D and trimming were inferred from the DNA itself. The sample lists 300,000 to 350,000 clones; around 87% were seen once. This clone was seen a single time. Residents of under 25 US areas, aged roughly 18 to 89 years, made up the participants. CDR3 size: 11 residues. The ends were cut back, 9 bases at V and 6 bases at J, with 11 bases in the middle. CDR1 MNHEY and CDR2 SVGAGI come from the germline V gene.

Material for sequencing was PBMCs or T cells enriched from blood (not recorded which). The rearrangement joins TRBV6-5 to TRBJ1-1, with D possibly TRBD1 on 5 matching bases. The sequence derives from a woman aged 18-29 years with acute COVID-19. The CDR3 sequence: CASLGGAEAFF. The CDR3 DNA follows: TGTGCCAGTCTCGGGGGGGCTGAAGCTTTCTTT.